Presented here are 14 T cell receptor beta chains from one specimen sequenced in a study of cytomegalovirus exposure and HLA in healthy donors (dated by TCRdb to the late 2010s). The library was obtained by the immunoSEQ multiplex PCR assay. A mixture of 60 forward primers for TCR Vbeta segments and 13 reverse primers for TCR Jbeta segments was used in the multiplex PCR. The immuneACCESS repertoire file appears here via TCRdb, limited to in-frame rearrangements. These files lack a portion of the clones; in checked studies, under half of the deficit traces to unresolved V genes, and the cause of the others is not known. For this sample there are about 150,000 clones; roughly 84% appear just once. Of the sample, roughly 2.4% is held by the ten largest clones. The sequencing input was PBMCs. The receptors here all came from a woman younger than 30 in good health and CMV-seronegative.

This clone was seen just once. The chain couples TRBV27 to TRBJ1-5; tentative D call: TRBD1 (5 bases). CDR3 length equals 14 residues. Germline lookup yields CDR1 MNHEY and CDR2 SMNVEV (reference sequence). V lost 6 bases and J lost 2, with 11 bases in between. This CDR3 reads CASSLLGGNQPQHF. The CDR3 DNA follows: TGTGCCAGCAGCCTGCTAGGGGGCAATCAGCCCCAGCATTTT.

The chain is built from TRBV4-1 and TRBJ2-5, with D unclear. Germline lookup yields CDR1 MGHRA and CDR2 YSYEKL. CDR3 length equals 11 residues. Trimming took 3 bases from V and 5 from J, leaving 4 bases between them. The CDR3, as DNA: TGCGCCAGCAGCCATCTTGAGACCCAGTACTTC. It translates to CASSHLETQYF.

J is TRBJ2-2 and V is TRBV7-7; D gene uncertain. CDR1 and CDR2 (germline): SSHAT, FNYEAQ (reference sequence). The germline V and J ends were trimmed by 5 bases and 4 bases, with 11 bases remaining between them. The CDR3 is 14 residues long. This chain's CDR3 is CASSPHTGTGELFF. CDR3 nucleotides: TGTGCCAGCAGCCCTCACACGGGCACCGGGGAGCTGTTTTTT.

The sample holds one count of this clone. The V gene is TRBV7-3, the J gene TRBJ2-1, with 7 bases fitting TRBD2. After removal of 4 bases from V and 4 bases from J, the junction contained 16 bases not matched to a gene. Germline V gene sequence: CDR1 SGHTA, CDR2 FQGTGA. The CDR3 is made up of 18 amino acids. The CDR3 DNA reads TGTGCCAGCAGCTCACCGCAAGCCCGGGCGGGACTATACAATGAGCAGTTCTTC. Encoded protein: CASSSPQARAGLYNEQFF.

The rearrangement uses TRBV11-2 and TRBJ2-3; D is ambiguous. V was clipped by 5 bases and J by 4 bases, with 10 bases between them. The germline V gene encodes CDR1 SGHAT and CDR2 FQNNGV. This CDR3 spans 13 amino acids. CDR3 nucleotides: TGTGCCAGCAGCGACTCCCCCCCAGATACGCAGTATTTT. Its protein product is CASSDSPPDTQYF.

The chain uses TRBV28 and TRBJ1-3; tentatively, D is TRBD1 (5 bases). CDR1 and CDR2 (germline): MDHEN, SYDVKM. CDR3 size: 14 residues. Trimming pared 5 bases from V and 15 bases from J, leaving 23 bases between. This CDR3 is CASSPPGRLEGTYF. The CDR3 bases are TGTGCCAGCAGTCCCCCTGGGCGGTTGGAGGGGACATATTTT. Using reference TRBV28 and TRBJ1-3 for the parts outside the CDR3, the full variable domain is DVKVTQSSRYLVKRTGEKVFLECVQDMDHENMFWYRQDPGLGLRLIYFSYDVKMKEKGDIPEGYSVSREKKERFSLILESASTNQTSMYLCASSPPGRLEGTYFGEGSWLTVV.

The CDR3 loop is CATSRDTGVSVGYTF. Written as DNA, the CDR3 is TGTGCCACCAGCAGAGATACGGGGGTCTCGGTGGGCTACACCTTC. This chain connects TRBV15 to TRBJ1-2; TRBD1 might be the D (5 bases). This CDR3 is 15 amino acids long. V shed 0 bases and J shed 8 bases, with 16 bases lying between them. Germline CDR1 is LNHNV and CDR2 is YYDKDF (reference sequence).

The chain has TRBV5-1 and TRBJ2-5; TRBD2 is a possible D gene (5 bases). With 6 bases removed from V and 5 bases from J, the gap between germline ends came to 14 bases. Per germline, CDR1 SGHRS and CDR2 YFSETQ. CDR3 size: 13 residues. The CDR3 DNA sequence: TGCGCCAGCACCGGGATAGGCCAGGAGACCCAGTACTTC. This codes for CASTGIGQETQYF.

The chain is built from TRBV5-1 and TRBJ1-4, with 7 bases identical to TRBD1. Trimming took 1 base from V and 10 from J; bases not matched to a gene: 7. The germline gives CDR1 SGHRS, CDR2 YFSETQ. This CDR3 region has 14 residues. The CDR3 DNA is TGCGCCAGCAGCTTGACCACAGGGGTGGGAAAACTGTTTTTT. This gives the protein CASSLTTGVGKLFF.

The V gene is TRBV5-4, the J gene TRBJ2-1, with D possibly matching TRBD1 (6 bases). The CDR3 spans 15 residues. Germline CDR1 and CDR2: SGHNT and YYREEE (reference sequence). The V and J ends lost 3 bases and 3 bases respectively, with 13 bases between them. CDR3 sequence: CASSSSGTSYNEQFF. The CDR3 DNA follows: TGTGCCAGCAGCTCGTCCGGGACAAGCTACAATGAGCAGTTCTTC.

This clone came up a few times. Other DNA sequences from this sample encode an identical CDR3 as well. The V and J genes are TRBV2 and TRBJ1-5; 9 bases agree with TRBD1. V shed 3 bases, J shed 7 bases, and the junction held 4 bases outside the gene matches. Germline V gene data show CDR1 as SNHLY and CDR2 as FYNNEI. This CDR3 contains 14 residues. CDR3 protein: CASSEGQGGQPQHF. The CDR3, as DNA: TGTGCCAGCAGTGAGGGACAGGGTGGCCAGCCCCAGCATTTT.

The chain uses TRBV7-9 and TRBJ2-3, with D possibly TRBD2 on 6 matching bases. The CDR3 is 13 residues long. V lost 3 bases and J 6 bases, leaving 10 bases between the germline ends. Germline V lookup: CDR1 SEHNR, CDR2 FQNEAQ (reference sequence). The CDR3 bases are TGTGCCAGCAGCTTCTCGGGGGAGGATACGCAGTATTTT. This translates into CASSFSGEDTQYF.

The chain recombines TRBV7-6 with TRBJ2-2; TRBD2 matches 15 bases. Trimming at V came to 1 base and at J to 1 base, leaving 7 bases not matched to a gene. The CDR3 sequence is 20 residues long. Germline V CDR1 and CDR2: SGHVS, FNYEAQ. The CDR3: CASSLGSGTSGGLNTGELFF. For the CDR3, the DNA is TGTGCCAGCAGCTTAGGATCCGGGACTAGCGGGGGGCTGAACACCGGGGAGCTGTTTTTT.

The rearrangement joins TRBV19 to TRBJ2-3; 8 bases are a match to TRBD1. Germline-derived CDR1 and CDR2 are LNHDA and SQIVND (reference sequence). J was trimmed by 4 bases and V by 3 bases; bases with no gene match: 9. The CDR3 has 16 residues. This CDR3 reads CASSIIQGAKSDTQYF. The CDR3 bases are TGTGCCAGTAGTATTATTCAGGGGGCTAAATCAGATACGCAGTATTTT.